These T cell receptor beta chains were read from a single sample in a study of shared clonotypes between healthy human individuals. Measured with immunoSEQ multiplex PCR; TCRdb has only the in-frame clones, and not every one. The profile shows 2 million to 3 million clones, approximately 90% of them singletons. Sample: naive CD4+ T cells sorted from blood. These receptors were collected from a young man in good health. The CDR3 runs from the conserved cysteine through the conserved F or W. The D gene is left open where the match is weak. Clone size appears in some rows only: once, few, many, or a class for an expanded clone.

CDR3aa: CASTGLAGTSNEQFF; CDR3nt: TGTGCCAGCACCGGACTAGCGGGAACCTCCAATGAGCAGTTCTTC; j_gene: TRBJ2-1; d_gene: TRBD2; v_gene: TRBV11-2; abundance: NA
CDR3aa: CASSSGGLVDTQYF; CDR3nt: TGCGCCAGCAGCTCAGGTGGACTGGTAGATACGCAGTATTTT; j_gene: TRBJ2-3; d_gene: NA; v_gene: TRBV5-1; abundance: NA
CDR3aa: CASSLAKGGATNEKLFF; CDR3nt: TGTGCCAGCAGCTTAGCGAAGGGTGGGGCGACTAATGAAAAACTGTTTTTT; j_gene: TRBJ1-4; d_gene: NA; v_gene: TRBV7-9; abundance: NA
CDR3aa: CATQPGTDTEAFF; CDR3nt: TGCGCCACCCAACCCGGGACAGACACTGAAGCTTTCTTT; j_gene: TRBJ1-1; d_gene: TRBD1; v_gene: TRBV10-2; abundance: NA
CDR3aa: CASSLLQGGEAFF; CDR3nt: TGTGCCAGCAGCTTATTACAGGGCGGCGAAGCTTTCTTT; j_gene: TRBJ1-1; d_gene: NA; v_gene: TRBV7-9; abundance: NA
CDR3aa: CASSKAGTGGSNEQFF; CDR3nt: TGTGCCAGCAGTAAAGCCGGGACAGGGGGAAGTAATGAGCAGTTCTTC; j_gene: TRBJ2-1; d_gene: TRBD1; v_gene: TRBV27; abundance: NA
CDR3aa: CASSPGQVYEQYF; CDR3nt: TGTGCCAGCAGCCCAGGACAGGTCTACGAGCAGTACTTC; j_gene: TRBJ2-7; d_gene: TRBD1; v_gene: TRBV7-9; abundance: NA
CDR3aa: CASSPGLAGDTQYF; CDR3nt: TGCGCCAGCAGCCCCGGACTAGCGGGGGACACGCAGTATTTT; j_gene: TRBJ2-3; d_gene: TRBD2; v_gene: TRBV5-1; abundance: NA
CDR3aa: CASSLGTSGGARDTQYF; CDR3nt: TGCGCCAGCAGCTTAGGGACTAGCGGGGGGGCCCGTGATACGCAGTATTTT; j_gene: TRBJ2-3; d_gene: TRBD2; v_gene: TRBV5-1; abundance: NA
CDR3aa: CASSLRGSTNSPLHF; CDR3nt: TGTGCCAGCAGCTTACGGGGATCCACTAATTCACCCCTCCACTTT; j_gene: TRBJ1-6; d_gene: NA; v_gene: TRBV7-9; abundance: NA
CDR3aa: CASSFGPAGPYNSPLHF; CDR3nt: TGTGCTAGCAGCTTCGGGCCCGCGGGCCCATATAATTCACCCCTCCACTTT; j_gene: TRBJ1-6; d_gene: NA; v_gene: TRBV7-7; abundance: NA
CDR3aa: CASSAADPPDTQYF; CDR3nt: TGTGCCAGCAGCGCAGCGGACCCTCCAGATACGCAGTATTTT; j_gene: TRBJ2-3; d_gene: NA; v_gene: TRBV9; abundance: once
CDR3aa: CASSQDRGLAGGQNEQFF; CDR3nt: TGTGCCAGCAGCCAAGATCGGGGACTAGCGGGAGGCCAAAATGAGCAGTTCTTC; j_gene: TRBJ2-1; d_gene: TRBD2; v_gene: TRBV14; abundance: NA
CDR3aa: CASSLAGRDRGYDEQFF; CDR3nt: TGTGCCAGCAGCTTGGCCGGTAGGGACAGGGGTTACGATGAGCAGTTCTTC; j_gene: TRBJ2-1; d_gene: TRBD1; v_gene: TRBV5-4; abundance: NA
CDR3aa: CASSPGRNTEAFF; CDR3nt: TGTGCCAGCTCCCCCGGACGAAACACTGAAGCTTTCTTT; j_gene: TRBJ1-1; d_gene: NA; v_gene: TRBV18; abundance: once
CDR3aa: CASSKASGYEQYF; CDR3nt: TGTGCCAGTAGTAAGGCTAGCGGCTACGAGCAGTACTTC; j_gene: TRBJ2-7; d_gene: TRBD2; v_gene: TRBV19; abundance: NA
CDR3aa: CASSLGKPLSYEQYF; CDR3nt: TGTGCCAGCAGCTTAGGCAAGCCCCTCTCCTACGAGCAGTACTTC; j_gene: TRBJ2-7; d_gene: NA; v_gene: TRBV13; abundance: NA
CDR3aa: CASRKQGAQSTDTQYF; CDR3nt: TGTGCCAGCAGGAAACAGGGGGCGCAAAGCACAGATACGCAGTATTTT; j_gene: TRBJ2-3; d_gene: TRBD1; v_gene: TRBV2; abundance: NA
CDR3aa: CASSYYRDRGNTIYF; CDR3nt: TGTGCCAGCAGCTACTACCGGGACAGGGGAAACACCATATATTTT; j_gene: TRBJ1-3; d_gene: TRBD1; v_gene: TRBV7-9; abundance: NA
CDR3aa: CASSWGGNTEAFF; CDR3nt: TGCGCCAGCAGCTGGGGGGGAAACACTGAAGCTTTCTTT; j_gene: TRBJ1-1; d_gene: NA; v_gene: TRBV5-1; abundance: NA
CDR3aa: CASSLSGPYEQYF; CDR3nt: TGTGCCAGCAGCCTCTCGGGCCCCTACGAGCAGTACTTC; j_gene: TRBJ2-7; d_gene: NA; v_gene: TRBV5-6; abundance: NA
CDR3aa: CASSLWTGINQPQHF; CDR3nt: TGTGCCAGCAGCCTATGGACAGGAATCAATCAGCCCCAGCATTTT; j_gene: TRBJ1-5; d_gene: TRBD1; v_gene: TRBV7-2; abundance: NA
CDR3aa: CASSQGLGTDTQYF; CDR3nt: TGCGCCAGCAGCCAAGGGCTGGGCACAGATACGCAGTATTTT; j_gene: TRBJ2-3; d_gene: NA; v_gene: TRBV4-3; abundance: NA
CDR3aa: CSVQYEQYF; CDR3nt: TGCAGCGTTCAGTACGAGCAGTACTTC; j_gene: TRBJ2-7; d_gene: NA; v_gene: TRBV29-1; abundance: NA